The sequence of this T cell receptor beta chain was determined in a study of blood T cell repertoires in COVID-19. At the level of the study: The United States, Italy and Spain were the sources of the acute and convalescent COVID-19 samples.

The CDR3 spans 16 residues. V lost 5 bases, J lost 0 bases, and 8 bases stayed unmatched. Germline CDR1 is SGDLS and CDR2 is YYNGEE. In the study's own analysis: Using reference gene primer amplification, nucleated cell counts were estimated. The assay was immunoSEQ multiplex PCR, and TCRdb's table has in-frame clones only and misses some. For V, J and clone size, that table is used; D and trimming come from the DNA. The repertoire consists of 200,000 to 250,000 clones, with more than 85% occurring once and the leading ten covering 0.82%. The TCR was taken from a man aged 55-75 years with COVID-19, enrolled during active disease. Sequencing was carried out using peripheral blood. V and J are TRBV9 and TRBJ2-1, with 7 bases fitting TRBD2. CDR3 DNA sequence: TGTGCCAGCAGTTACTCTAGCGGAAGCTCCTACAATGAGCAGTTCTTC. Translation: CASSYSSGSSYNEQFF.